Sequencing of this T cell receptor (beta chain) was carried out in a study of shared clonotypes between healthy human individuals (dated by TCRdb to the early 2020s). Describing the broader study: The cohort comprised two women and three men aged 18 to 49 years. Each donor's leukapheresis produced roughly between roughly 0.94 and 9.5 billion PBMCs. To estimate repertoire size and how much clonotypes are shared between individuals, the study performed deep sequencing of blood TCR repertoires from 4 to 6 healthy adults. Libraries were prepared and TCR repertoires were sequenced by different laboratories using diverse techniques, in order to increase sequencing depth and limit assay-specific biases.

Using the deep immunoSEQ assay, TCR CDR3 regions were amplified from genomic DNA by multiplex PCR. Genomic DNA extracted from each cell subset was distributed evenly over all wells of several immunoSEQ 96-well plates, and each plate served as one replicate. For unsorted PBMC, 250 to 350 ng genomic DNA, equal to 25,000 to 35,000 T cell genomes, was loaded into each replicate PCR. Ten immunoSEQ deep assay plates were used to sequence unsorted PBMC genomic DNA. Purified libraries were quantified with a Qubit 3.0 fluorometer, sized on a Bioanalyzer 2100, and re-quantified with the KAPA Library Quantification kit. Every immunoSEQ 96-well plate was sequenced on a dedicated single-read 150-cycle Illumina NextSeq 550 flow cell. As for the original processing: Because the immunoSEQ output included only junctional sequences and no quality scores, the filtering could not be the same as the filtering used for full-length reads. To assign V/J genes and CDR3, sequences were annotated against IMGT germline references using PyIR, a Python wrapper for IgBLAST v1.9. Reads with weak V/J assignments (E-value above 1e-6), missing CDR3, stop codons, out-of-frame junctions, or ambiguous translated residues were removed. V3J clonotypes were defined as sequences sharing the same inferred V gene, J gene, and CDR3 amino acid sequence. Percentage overlap between repertoires was computed as shared unique clonotypes divided by the size of the smaller repertoire. RTK rarefaction, the Chao1 estimator, and Recon v2.1 estimates of unobserved clonotypes were used to assess repertoire richness. TCRdb carries this immuneACCESS record with in-frame sequences only. Its versions omit some clonotypes, under half of them owing to an unresolved V gene in the studies checked, with the rest unexplained. For V, J and clone size, that table is used; D and trimming come from the DNA. The sample includes about 480,000 clones, with 75% to 85% observed a single time. Of the sample, 10% to 15% is held by the ten largest clones.

Points the paper makes about the study in general: The small number of donors limited the genetic and exposure-history diversity represented. Based on pairwise subsampling, the degree of clonotype sharing among donors was expected to be affected by sequencing depth. Sampling was limited to blood, and TCR repertoires in tissue likely differ from TCR repertoires in blood.

The donors were healthy, HIV-negative adults who had no recently reported acute infections or vaccinations. All donors were Caucasian adults living in Nashville, Tennessee, USA. For unsorted samples, 85 million to 100 million PBMCs were counted, and genomic DNA was extracted using the QIAamp DNA Blood Mini kit. Blood was obtained by leukapheresis, after which PBMCs were separated by Ficoll-Histopaque density gradient centrifugation and cryopreserved in liquid nitrogen vapor phase. V is pruned by 4 bases and J by 3 bases, leaving 5 bases of the junction without a gene match. The CDR3 contains 16 residues, cysteine and phenylalanine counted. The read is trimmed to its CDR3 DNA, 48 bases read in frame from base 1. Looking up the germline V gene yields CDR1 SGHRS and CDR2 YFSETQ. For this clone: It has no known antigen specificity. Base qualities were left out, and no much larger clone turns up one base away.

The chain links TRBV5-1 with TRBJ2-3, and 13 bases in between align with TRBD2. Sequencing was carried out using PBMCs. This TCR derives from a woman aged 35 to 49 in good health. Some clones in this sample may be carry-over from other donors' samples. The CDR3 here reads CASSKGLAGPTDTQYF. The sequence in DNA is TGCGCCAGCAGCAAGGGACTAGCGGGACCAACAGATACGCAGTATTTT.